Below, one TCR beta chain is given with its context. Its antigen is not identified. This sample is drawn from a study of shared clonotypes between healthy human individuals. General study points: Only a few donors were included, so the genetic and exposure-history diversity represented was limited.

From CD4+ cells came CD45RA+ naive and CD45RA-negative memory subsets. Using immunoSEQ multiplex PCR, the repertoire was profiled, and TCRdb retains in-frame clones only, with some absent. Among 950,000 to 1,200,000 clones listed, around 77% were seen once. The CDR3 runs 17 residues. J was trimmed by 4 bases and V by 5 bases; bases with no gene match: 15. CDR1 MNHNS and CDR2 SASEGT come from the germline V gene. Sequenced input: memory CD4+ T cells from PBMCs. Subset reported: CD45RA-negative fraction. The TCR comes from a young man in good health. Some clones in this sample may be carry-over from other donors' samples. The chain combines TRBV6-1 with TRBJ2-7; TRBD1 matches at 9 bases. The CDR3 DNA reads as TGTGCCAGCAGTAAAGGACAGGGGTGGCAAGTGTGGTACGAGCAGTACTTC. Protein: CASSKGQGWQVWYEQYF.